A selection of T cell receptor beta chains follows, all from one sample in a study of T cell responses to AZD1222 COVID-19 vaccine. TCRdb keeps only in-frame clones here, not all; method: immunoSEQ multiplex PCR. Found here are more than 150,000 clones, about 90% of them singletons; the top ten hold approximately 0.5%. This specimen consisted of peripheral blood, obtained on day 0 of AZD1222 vaccination. These receptors originate from an adult in good health. CDR3s include the opening cysteine and the closing phenylalanine or tryptophan. A D gene is named only where the DNA matches it firmly. Some rows have no size entry. The others give once, few or many, or a class for an expanded clone.

TRBD1 TRBJ1-1 - TRBV6-5 TGTGCCAGCAAAGGTTACGACAGGGCGAACACTGAAGCTTTCTTT CASKGYDRANTEAFF
- TRBJ1-2 - TRBV27 TGTGCCAGCAGTTTTATCACCCGCAGGGGATATGGCTACACCTTC CASSFITRRGYGYTF
TRBD2 TRBJ2-1 - TRBV5-8 TGTGCCAGCAGCTTCTGGGGCGGGGGGGTATTCAATGAGCAGTTCTTC CASSFWGGGVFNEQFF
- TRBJ2-5 - TRBV10-3 TGTGCCATCAGTCCTTCCCCTGGCCAAGAGACCCAGTACTTC CAISPSPGQETQYF
TRBD2 TRBJ2-2 - TRBV9 TGTGCCAGCAGCGTACAGAGAGGACTAGCGGCCACCGGGGAGCTGTTTTTT CASSVQRGLAATGELFF
- TRBJ1-1 - TRBV5-1 TGCGCCAGCAGCTGGGGGAGAAGTCGCGGCACTGAAGCTTTCTTT CASSWGRSRGTEAFF
- TRBJ2-5 - TRBV9 TGTGCCAGCAGCGTATATGTCACAGGGCAACTCCAAGAGACCCAGTACTTC CASSVYVTGQLQETQYF
TRBD1 TRBJ1-5 - TRBV6-6 TGTGCCAGCAGTCGATATTTCCAGACAGGGCTTAGCAATCAGCCCCAGCATTTT CASSRYFQTGLSNQPQHF
TRBD2 TRBJ2-1 - TRBV5-1 TGCGCCAGCAGCCCCGGGGGGTCCAGCTCCTACAATGAGCAGTTCTTC CASSPGGSSSYNEQFF
- TRBJ1-5 - TRBV6-2/TRBV6-3 TGTGCCAGCAGCCCTGGGGGGGACCCAAATCAGCCCCAGCATTTT CASSPGGDPNQPQHF
- TRBJ2-7 - TRBV5-1 TGCGCCAGCAGCTCCACAGCCGATCTTACCTACGAGCAGTACTTC CASSSTADLTYEQYF
- TRBJ1-5 once TRBV28 TGTGCCAGCGGGGGTCATCAGCCCCAGCATTTT CASGGHQPQHF
TRBD1 TRBJ1-6 - TRBV19 TGTGCCAGTACTCCGGACAGGACGGGTGGTAATTCACCCCTCCACTTT CASTPDRTGGNSPLHF
- TRBJ1-6 - TRBV4-2 TGTGCCAGCAGCCAGCCCGCTTATAATTCACCCCTCCACTTT CASSQPAYNSPLHF
TRBD1 TRBJ2-2 once TRBV18 TGTGCCAGCTCACCGACTGACAGGGGAACCGGGGAGCTGTTTTTT CASSPTDRGTGELFF
TRBD1 TRBJ1-1 few TRBV30 TGTGCCTGGAGTGTACTAGGACAGGGTGCTGGAGCTTTCTTT CAWSVLGQGAGAFF
- TRBJ1-2 - TRBV28 TGTGCCAGCAGTCCCCAGGGCTACTATGGCTACACCTTC CASSPQGYYGYTF
- TRBJ1-2 - TRBV28 TGTGCCAGCAGTTCCTTAAATGGCTACACCTTC CASSSLNGYTF
- TRBJ1-1 - TRBV11-2 TGTGCCAGCAGCGACGGGACTCCTGGTCGTCAATACACTGAAGCTTTCTTT CASSDGTPGRQYTEAFF
- TRBJ2-7 - TRBV6-1 TGTGCCAGCAGTGAAGATGACAATTACTACGAGCAGTACTTC CASSEDDNYYEQYF
- TRBJ1-1 - TRBV19 TGTGCCAGTAGTATTGGGGGGATGAACACTGAAGCTTTCTTT CASSIGGMNTEAFF
TRBD1 TRBJ2-3 - TRBV20-1 TGCAGGACAGGGACCACAGATACGCAGTATTTT CRTGTTDTQYF
TRBD2 TRBJ2-1 - TRBV14 TGTGCCAGCAGCCAAGAACTAGCGGGGGTACACAATGAGCAGTTCTTC CASSQELAGVHNEQFF
- TRBJ1-3 - TRBV9 TGTGCCAGCAGTGGCCCTGGAAACACCATATATTTT CASSGPGNTIYF
- TRBJ2-7 - TRBV11-2 TGTGCCAGCAGCCGGAGTCTGGCTATCGAGCAGTACTTC CASSRSLAIEQYF
- TRBJ2-2 - TRBV7-9 TGTGCCAGCCGCTTCAATGCCGGGGAGCTGTTTTTT CASRFNAGELFF
- TRBJ1-1 - TRBV27 TGTGCCAGCAAACTCCCGGGGTACACTGAAGCTTTCTTT CASKLPGYTEAFF
- TRBJ1-2 - TRBV28 TGTGCCAGCAGTCGCGGTGGTGGCTACACCTTC CASSRGGGYTF
- TRBJ1-1 - TRBV30 TGTGCCTGGAGTTTAGCGGTGAACACTGAAGCTTTCTTT CAWSLAVNTEAFF
TRBD1 TRBJ2-5 - TRBV29-1 TGCAGCTCCGGAGGGACAGGGGGTCAAGAGACCCAGTACTTC CSSGGTGGQETQYF
TRBD1 TRBJ1-2 - TRBV6-5 TGTGCCAGCAGGACAGGGAGAGGCTACACCTTC CASRTGRGYTF
- TRBJ1-2 - TRBV23-1 TGCGCCAGCAGTTCAAAACAGGGAAACTATGGCTACACCTTC CASSSKQGNYGYTF
TRBD1 TRBJ2-7 - TRBV7-2 TGTGCCAGCAGCTTAGGCCCGACAGGGTTTGGCTACGAGCAGTACTTC CASSLGPTGFGYEQYF
- TRBJ1-2 few TRBV2 TGTGCCAGCACCTTCCCCTGGGGCGATGGCTACACCTTC CASTFPWGDGYTF
TRBD2 TRBJ2-5 - TRBV5-1 TGCGCCAGCAGCCCCCAGCCGGCGGGGGGGCTGGAGACCCAGTACTTC CASSPQPAGGLETQYF
TRBD1 TRBJ1-2 - TRBV27 TGTGCCAGCAGTTTAGCCGGGACAGGGATCTCTGGCTACACCTTC CASSLAGTGISGYTF
TRBD2 TRBJ2-5 - TRBV7-2 TGTGCCAGCAGCGCTATAGCGGGAGCGCCGTACTTC CASSAIAGAPYF
- TRBJ2-2 - TRBV27 TGTGCCAGCAGTTTAGGGGGGGCGCGGACCGGGGAGCTGTTTTTT CASSLGGARTGELFF
- TRBJ1-2 - TRBV27 TGTGCCAGCAGTTTCCTGGACAGTAGAATTAACTATGGCTACACCTTC CASSFLDSRINYGYTF
TRBD1 TRBJ2-7 - TRBV9 TGTGCCAGCAGCCCCGTCCAGACAGGGGGCTACGAGCAGTACTTC CASSPVQTGGYEQYF